This passage covers 2 T cell receptor beta chains from one sample sequenced in a study of blood T cell repertoires in COVID-19. Method: immunoSEQ multiplex PCR; TCRdb's copy keeps in-frame clones and lacks some. The table records 250,000 to 300,000 clones, 80% to 85% of them present only once. Sequenced sample: PBMCs or T cells enriched from blood (not recorded which). The receptors were gathered from a middle-aged man who had been exposed to COVID-19.

The genes are TRBV30 and TRBJ1-4; a weak D match, TRBD1 (5 bases). V gave up 2 bases and J gave up 13 bases, with 14 bases separating them. This CDR3 spans 12 amino acids. Germline CDR1 GTSNPN, CDR2 SVGIG (reference sequence). The CDR3 region is CAWSHDRTGLFF. The DNA for the CDR3 is TGTGCCTGGAGTCACGACAGAACGGGACTGTTTTTT.

CDR3 in amino acids: CASSLAGGTGELFF. CDR3 DNA sequence: TGTGCCAGCAGTTTGGCGGGGGGCACCGGGGAGCTGTTTTTT. The chain is built from TRBV28 and TRBJ2-2, with 8 bases identical to TRBD2. J gave up 4 bases and V 3 bases, and 1 base lay outside the gene matches. Per germline, CDR1 MDHEN and CDR2 SYDVKM. The CDR3 runs 14 residues.